This T cell receptor beta chain stems from a study of T-cell memory formation after mild COVID-19. Study at large: TCR clusters largely stayed donor specific. Study findings and constraints: Most CD4+ clones that shrank were in CM and EM, while CD8+ ones turned up in EMRA. In second-wave clones peaking day 37, SARS-CoV-2 specificity remained unconfirmed.

Constant-segment primers and 5'RACE yielded cDNA libraries for TCR alpha and TCR beta, each carrying sample barcodes and UMIs. TCRdb reanalysed the 5' RACE reads using MiXCR and keeps one entry per CDR3 protein. The sample holds hundreds of thousands of distinct CDR3 sequences, about a fifth seen once. As to this clonotype: What it recognizes is unknown.

This clonotype originated in an adult woman who had mild COVID-19 (a few samples of this study predate the infection). Cell type and time point are not known. Sequencing was done on a sample of PBMCs or a T cell subset sorted from them (not recorded which).

CDR3 sequence: CASSVTSGVAKNIQYF. CDR3 DNA sequence: TGTGCCAGCAGCGTGACTAGCGGGGTAGCCAAAAACATTCAGTACTTC. The chain links TRBV7-2 to TRBJ2-4; the match to TRBD2 covers 11 bases. Per the germline V gene, CDR1 is SGHTA and CDR2 is FQGNSA. J lost 0 bases, V lost 5 bases, and 3 bases had no gene match. This CDR3 has 16 residues.